This T cell receptor (beta chain) was captured by sequencing in a study of human T cells and chemical hapten exposure. TCRdb passed the RACE reads through MiXCR, listing each CDR3 protein once. This sample has about 380,000 distinct CDR3 sequences, with roughly 5% found just once. This clonotype came up a few times. Germline V gene sequence: CDR1 KGHDR, CDR2 SFDVKD. This CDR3 has 17 amino acids. V gave up 5 bases and J gave up 1 base, with 19 bases separating them. Time point noted: pre-sensitization, week 0. Treatment indicated: therapeutic diphenylcyclopropenone sensitization with weekly scalp DPC. The source material was whole blood, sampled in connection with sensitization to the hapten diphenylcyclopropenone (DPC). J is TRBJ1-1 and V is TRBV24-1; TRBD1 might be the D (6 bases). This receptor was identified in a woman in her forties or fifties with alopecia areata. Some clones in this sample may be carry-over from other donors' samples. The CDR3 coding sequence is TGTGCCACCAGTGGGGGGCCTAGGACGGGGAGGAACACTGAAGCTTTCTTT. It codes for CATSGGPRTGRNTEAFF.